This TCR beta chain originates from a study of T-cell memory formation after mild COVID-19. As for the study in general: The two donors had largely donor-specific TCR clusters. Study-wide results and caveats: Unconfirmed was the SARS-CoV-2 specificity of second-wave clones that peaked on day 37. Contracting CD4+ clones sat mainly in CM and EM; CD8+ in EMRA.

TCRdb fed the 5' RACE reads into MiXCR, producing one record per CDR3 protein. The sample lists fewer than 700,000 distinct CDR3 sequences, about 20% occurring once. For this clonotype: Its antigen is not identified.

Sequencing was performed on PBMCs or a T cell subset sorted from them (not recorded which). This clonotype originated in an adult woman who had mild COVID-19 (a few samples of this study predate the infection). Cell type and time point are not known.

The DNA for the CDR3 is TGTGCCAGCAGCACGGCGCTGGACGACGAGCAGTACTTC. This sequence encodes CASSTALDDEQYF. This chain joins TRBV7-6 and TRBJ2-7, with D uncertain. Germline values: CDR1 SGHVS, CDR2 FNYEAQ. CDR3 length equals 13 residues. V lost 5 bases and J lost 5, with 13 bases in between.